The T cell receptor (beta chain) under discussion was sequenced for a study of cytotoxic CD8 clonotypes in ibrutinib-treated CLL. Study-wide findings and caveats: Having risen at ibrutinib response, clonality had fallen back toward baseline by progression. Clonality (at baseline) was higher than in age-matched healthy donors and tracked circulating CD8+ T-cell counts. Once treatment began, public clonotypes, which were uncommon, contracted or stayed stable.

A remark on this clone: Antigen: not known.

Investigators sought sequencing depths of between 1 in 200,000 and 1 in 1 million T cells. Libraries were prepared by immunoSEQ multiplex PCR; TCRdb keeps only in-frame clonotypes and omits some of them. The sample records about 330,000 clones, 67% being singletons. V lost 3 bases to trimming and J lost 6 bases, with 7 bases between them. The germline CDR1 and CDR2 sequences are SGDLS and YYNGEE. The CDR3 consists of 11 residues. The origin of this receptor is a human donor with chronic lymphocytic leukemia. This specimen consisted of PBMCs, obtained after 36 months of ibrutinib treatment. The rearrangement links TRBV9 to TRBJ2-7; unclear D gene. CDR3 sequence (DNA): TGTGCCAGCAGCGGGCACGGCGAGCAGTACTTC. Its translation is CASSGHGEQYF.